One sample yielded the 30 T cell receptor beta chains listed below, sequenced in a study of CD8 T cells in Susac syndrome. With random hexamers, reverse transcription was performed on about 0.45 to 1 ug of RNA. Each CDR3 protein gets one entry after TCRdb re-called the immunoSEQ multiplex PCR reads with MiXCR. Among 150,000 to 200,000 distinct CDR3 sequences listed, roughly 95% were seen once. Sequenced: CD4+ T cells from PBMCs. The receptor set was obtained from a human donor with multiple sclerosis.

The chain has TRBV5-6 and TRBJ1-5; weak D call: TRBD1 (6 bases). The germline CDR1 and CDR2 sequences are SGHDT and YYEEEE. V lost 0 bases to trimming and J lost 4 bases, with 11 bases between them. This CDR3 has 15 residues. The CDR3, as DNA: TGTGCCAGCAGCTTGGGGGGGCCTAATAATCAGCCCCAGCATTTT. It specifies CASSLGGPNNQPQHF.

The chain uses TRBV5-1 and TRBJ2-1; no definite D call. Trimming cost V 2 bases and J 8 bases, with 17 bases left between them. Germline V gene data show CDR1 as SGHRS and CDR2 as YFSETQ. This CDR3 has 15 amino acids. CDR3 sequence (DNA): TGCGCCAGCAGCTTAGGTCCCAGGAGTGAACATGAGCAGTTCTTC. Translating it yields CASSLGPRSEHEQFF.

The count of this clonotype is one. The V call is TRBV12-3 or TRBV12-4, the J call TRBJ2-1; unclear D gene. CDR3 length equals 11 residues. V lost 5 bases, J lost 9 bases, and 8 bases lay in between. CDR3 sequence: CASSLRVEQFF. In nucleotides, the CDR3 is TGTGCCAGCAGTCTCCGGGTTGAGCAGTTCTTC.

The gene calls are TRBV6-5 and TRBJ1-1; D gene uncertain. V gave up 6 bases and J gave up 2 bases, with 10 bases separating them. Germline V lookup: CDR1 MNHEY, CDR2 SVGAGI. CDR3 length: 13 amino acids. The CDR3 sequence is CASRRWINTEAFF. The CDR3 DNA sequence: TGTGCCAGCAGGAGGTGGATAAACACTGAAGCTTTCTTT.

V gene TRBV30 combines with J gene TRBJ1-1, with D uncertain. The CDR3 runs 12 residues. Per the germline V gene, CDR1 is GTSNPN and CDR2 is SVGIG (reference sequence). Trimming cost V 0 bases and J 5 bases, with 7 bases left between them. The CDR3 is CAWSVTTTEAFF. The CDR3 coding sequence is TGTGCCTGGAGTGTAACAACGACTGAAGCTTTCTTT.

This rearrangement joins TRBV11-2 to TRBJ1-2, with D possibly being TRBD1 (5 bases). This CDR3 is 17 amino acids long. V shed 5 bases and J shed 0 bases, with 19 bases lying between them. The V gene's germline CDR1 is SGHAT and CDR2 FQNNGV. The CDR3 bases are TGTGCCAGCAGCCCCCCCGAGAGGGACGGCGCTAACTATGGCTACACCTTC. It yields the protein CASSPPERDGANYGYTF.

The chain has TRBV3-1 and TRBJ2-7, with a weak D call TRBD1 (6 bases). V dropped 1 base and J dropped 6 bases, with 10 bases sitting between them. The CDR3 spans 13 residues. Germline CDR1 reads LGHDT; CDR2 reads YNNKEL (reference sequence). CDR3 sequence (DNA): TGTGCCAGCAGCCAAGTCCCCAGGGGCGAGCAGTACTTC. Its translation: CASSQVPRGEQYF.

The chain combines TRBV12-3 or TRBV12-4 with TRBJ2-1; D gene unclear. CDR3 length: 11 amino acids. V shed 5 bases and J shed 9 bases, with 8 bases lying between them. This chain's CDR3 is CASSRRSEQFF. Written as DNA, the CDR3 is TGTGCCAGCAGTCGTAGGTCTGAGCAGTTCTTC.

This clonotype has only one observation. The chain links TRBV12-3 or TRBV12-4 to TRBJ2-1; 10 nucleotides align to TRBD2. V shed 3 bases and J 8 bases; nucleotides not matched to a gene: 10. This CDR3 contains 16 residues. CDR3 sequence (DNA): TGTGCCAGCAGTTTCCCGGGGACTAGCGATAGGGATGAGCAGTTCTTC. This sequence encodes CASSFPGTSDRDEQFF.

The rearrangement uses TRBV7-3 and TRBJ1-1, with D hard to call. Trimming removed 4 bases from V and 4 bases from J, with 7 bases in between. The CDR3 sequence is 12 residues long. Germline V lookup: CDR1 SGHTA, CDR2 FQGTGA. The CDR3 coding sequence is TGTGCCAGCAGCTCAGAAGGCACTGAAGCTTTCTTT. Protein sequence: CASSSEGTEAFF.

This chain connects TRBV20-1 to TRBJ2-5, with TRBD1 matching over 7 bases. CDR1 DFQATT and CDR2 SNEGSKA come from the germline V gene (reference sequence). V lost 6 bases, J lost 5 bases, and 12 bases stayed unmatched. The CDR3 runs to 14 residues. In DNA, the CDR3 is TGCAGTGCCGGCAGGGGGAGTAGTGAGGAGACCCAGTACTTC. Amino acid sequence: CSAGRGSSEETQYF.

V and J are TRBV5-6 and TRBJ2-1, with D possibly being TRBD2 (6 bases). Germline CDR1 is SGHDT and CDR2 is YYEEEE. V was pared by 6 bases and J by 7 bases, with 20 bases between. The CDR3 covers 15 residues. The CDR3 region has the DNA TGTGCCAGCATCCTGAGCGGGCAGGGAGGAAATGAGCAGTTCTTC. This encodes CASILSGQGGNEQFF.

The chain recombines TRBV2 with TRBJ2-1; TRBD2 is a possible D gene (6 bases). Trimming took off 7 bases at V and 4 bases at J, with 17 bases between the two ends. Looked up from germline, CDR1 is SNHLY and CDR2 is FYNNEI. The length of the CDR3 is 15 residues. The CDR3 DNA reads as TGTGCCAGCACCCCCCCTAGGAGGGGTTACAATGAGCAGTTCTTC. Residues: CASTPPRRGYNEQFF.

The rearrangement uses TRBV7-9 and TRBJ2-1; D is possibly TRBD2 (6 bases). Deletions cut 2 bases from V and 6 bases from J, with 17 bases between. The germline V gene has CDR1 SEHNR and CDR2 FQNEAQ (reference sequence). The CDR3 is 16 amino acids. This chain's CDR3 is CASSLLSGRGSNEQFF. The CDR3 DNA reads TGTGCCAGCAGCTTACTGTCCGGGAGAGGAAGCAATGAGCAGTTCTTC. Full variable domain (outside the CDR3, taken from reference TRBV7-9 and TRBJ2-1): DTGVSQNPRHKITKRGQNVTFRCDPISEHNRLYWYRQTLGQGPEFLTYFQNEAQLEKSRLLSDRFSAERPKGSFSTLEIQRTEQGDSAMYLCASSLLSGRGSNEQFFGPGTRLTVL.

The chain couples TRBV30 to TRBJ2-7, with TRBD1 matching 8 bases. CDR1 and CDR2 (germline): GTSNPN, SVGIG (reference sequence). The V gene end was trimmed by 3 bases and the J gene end by 3 bases; junction bases not matched to a gene: 7. This CDR3 has 14 amino acids. This chain's CDR3 is CAWRLAGGLYEQYF. CDR3 DNA sequence: TGTGCCTGGAGGCTAGCAGGGGGCCTCTACGAGCAGTACTTC.

The rearrangement links TRBV20-1 to TRBJ1-1; D gene uncertain. The CDR3 totals 11 residues. Trimming removed 1 base from V and 8 bases from J, with 8 bases in between. Germline loops: CDR1 DFQATT, CDR2 SNEGSKA (reference sequence). For the CDR3, the DNA is TGCAGTGCTAGAGTTGGCCTGGAAGCTTTCTTT. This encodes CSARVGLEAFF.

The chain joins TRBV24-1 to TRBJ2-3; 8 bases line up with TRBD1. This CDR3 has 16 amino acids. CDR1 KGHDR and CDR2 SFDVKD come from the germline V gene. With 1 base clipped from V and 8 bases from J, the junction kept 10 bases outside the gene matches. CDR3 amino acids: CATSDFAGGVRGTQYF. As DNA, the CDR3 is TGTGCCACCAGTGATTTTGCAGGGGGCGTACGCGGTACGCAGTATTTT.

The J gene is TRBJ1-6, the V gene TRBV4-1; 7 bases match TRBD1. Looked up from germline, CDR1 is MGHRA and CDR2 is YSYEKL. V shed 0 bases, J shed 8 bases, and the junction held 4 bases outside the gene matches. The CDR3 totals 15 residues. CDR3 in DNA: TGCGCCAGCAGCCAAGATGACAGGGCATATTCACCCCTCCACTTT. It specifies CASSQDDRAYSPLHF.

This clonotype was detected only once. The chain couples TRBV7-8 to TRBJ2-1, with TRBD2 matching 12 bases. V trimming: 5 bases; J trimming: 0 bases; junction bases outside the gene matches: 5. The CDR3 consists of 17 residues. Germline lookup yields CDR1 SGHVS and CDR2 FQNEAQ. The CDR3 reads CASSQWTSGNSYNEQFF. CDR3 sequence (DNA): TGTGCCAGCAGCCAATGGACTAGCGGGAACTCCTACAATGAGCAGTTCTTC.

This chain connects TRBV29-1 to TRBJ1-5; D perhaps matches TRBD1 (5 bases). The CDR3 spans 15 residues. Trimming took 4 bases from V and 0 from J, leaving 13 bases between them. From germline, CDR1 is SQVTM and CDR2 ANQGSEA. The CDR3, as DNA: TGCAGCGTTGGGACGGACAACGATAGCAATCAGCCCCAGCATTTT. Its translation is CSVGTDNDSNQPQHF.

The sample holds one count of this clonotype. This rearrangement joins TRBV7-2 to TRBJ1-1, with D tentatively TRBD1 (5 bases). This CDR3 region has 13 residues. V lost 7 bases and J lost 0, with 9 bases in between. Germline V lookup: CDR1 SGHTA, CDR2 FQGNSA. CDR3 bases: TGTGCCAGCAAGCAAGGGGTGAACACTGAAGCTTTCTTT. Protein sequence: CASKQGVNTEAFF. The full variable domain, with the rest looked up from reference TRBV7-2 and TRBJ1-1, is GAGVSQSPSNKVTEKGKDVELRCDPISGHTALYWYRQSLGQGLEFLIYFQGNSAPDKSGLPSDRFSAERTGGSVSTLTIQRTQQEDSAVYLCASKQGVNTEAFFGQGTRLTVV.

The chain links TRBV30 to TRBJ1-2; no clear D gene. Germline V CDR1 and CDR2: GTSNPN, SVGIG (reference sequence). Trimming removed 4 bases from V and 2 bases from J, with 5 bases in between. The CDR3 runs to 11 residues. The CDR3 here is CAWNLNYGYTF. The DNA for the CDR3 is TGTGCCTGGAACCTGAACTATGGCTACACCTTC.

The chain uses TRBV13 and TRBJ1-5, with 10 bases identical to TRBD1. Germline V gene sequence: CDR1 PRHDT, CDR2 FYEKMQ (reference sequence). The CDR3 runs to 14 residues. With 6 bases clipped from V and 4 bases from J, the junction kept 3 bases outside the gene matches. The CDR3 loop reads CASSPGQGNQPQHF. CDR3 coding DNA: TGTGCCAGCAGTCCGGGACAGGGGAATCAGCCCCAGCATTTT. The whole variable domain, filled in from reference TRBV13 and TRBJ1-5, reads AAGVIQSPRHLIKEKRETATLKCYPIPRHDTVYWYQQGPGQDPQFLISFYEKMQSDKGSIPDRFSAQQFSDYHSELNMSSLELGDSALYFCASSPGQGNQPQHFGDGTRLSIL.

The CDR3 DNA is TGTGCCTGGAGTGTAATGGGAGTGGGCTTGAATCAGCCCCAGCATTTT. As protein: CAWSVMGVGLNQPQHF. The rearrangement uses TRBV30 and TRBJ1-5; D ambiguous. This CDR3 is built from 16 residues. The V end lost 0 bases, the J end lost 4 bases, and 16 bases lay between the germline ends. Germline V gene sequence: CDR1 GTSNPN, CDR2 SVGIG (reference sequence).

V usage is TRBV19 and J usage is TRBJ1-5; D unresolved. The CDR3 is 12 residues long. Per the germline V gene, CDR1 is LNHDA and CDR2 is SQIVND (reference sequence). Trimming cost V 8 bases and J 6 bases, with 11 bases left between them. Here the CDR3 reads CASLGPGQPQHF. In nucleotides, the CDR3 is TGTGCCAGTCTAGGGCCGGGTCAGCCCCAGCATTTT.

This sequence joins TRBV11-2 and TRBJ2-7; TRBD2 agrees at 7 bases. This CDR3 is 13 amino acids long. CDR1 and CDR2 from the germline V gene are SGHAT and FQNNGV. V lost 3 bases and J lost 4; bases outside the gene matches: 3. As DNA, the CDR3 is TGTGCCAGCAGCTTGAGACTAGCTTACGAGCAGTACTTC. Protein product: CASSLRLAYEQYF.

The chain combines TRBV4-2 with TRBJ2-7, with D possibly being TRBD2 (6 bases). V lost 0 bases and J lost 0, with 15 bases in between. The CDR3 length is 17 residues. Germline-derived CDR1 and CDR2 are LGHNA and YNFKEQ. This CDR3 is CASSQDTGTGTSYEQYF. The CDR3 DNA is TGTGCCAGCAGCCAAGACACGGGGACTGGGACCTCCTACGAGCAGTACTTC.

The chain joins TRBV2 to TRBJ2-3; the D gene is possibly TRBD2 (6 bases). This CDR3 is built from 13 residues. Germline V gene data show CDR1 as SNHLY and CDR2 as FYNNEI. The V end lost 4 bases, the J end lost 6 bases, and 11 bases lay between the germline ends. The CDR3: CASSGEAGDTQYF. In nucleotides, the CDR3 is TGTGCCAGCAGTGGGGAGGCGGGGGATACGCAGTATTTT. Complete variable domain (other parts from reference TRBV2 and TRBJ2-3): EPEVTQTPSHQVTQMGQEVILRCVPISNHLYFYWYRQILGQKVEFLVSFYNNEISEKSEIFDDQFSVERPDGSNFTLKIRSTKLEDSAMYFCASSGEAGDTQYFGPGTRLTVL.

In DNA form, the CDR3 reads TGTGCCAGCAGCCAAGATTTCAGGACTAGCGGATACACCGGGGAGCTGTTTTTT. Its translation is CASSQDFRTSGYTGELFF. The rearrangement links TRBV3-1 to TRBJ2-2, with 10 bases lining up with TRBD2. The germline gives CDR1 LGHDT, CDR2 YNNKEL (reference sequence). Trimming removed 0 bases from V and 3 bases from J; junction bases left unmatched: 7. The CDR3 is made up of 18 amino acids.

The chain couples TRBV27 to TRBJ2-7, with D uncertain. With 3 bases removed from V and 6 bases from J, the gap between germline ends came to 15 bases. Germline-derived CDR1 and CDR2 are MNHEY and SMNVEV (reference sequence). The CDR3 contains 14 residues. The CDR3 DNA sequence: TGTGCCAGCAGTTTGAGGCCTGGAGTTGGCGAGCAGTACTTC. Protein sequence: CASSLRPGVGEQYF.